The 30 T cell receptor beta chains presented below share a single source sample, sequenced in a study of patients and donors after allogeneic stem cell transplantation. Via MiXCR, TCRdb re-called the RT-PCR reads, giving one row per CDR3 protein. There are 920,000 or so distinct CDR3 sequences in the sample; more than 15% occur only once, and 5% to 7.5% lies in the top ten. The sample taken for sequencing was blood, either unsorted or a sorted T cell fraction (not recorded which). The receptors were gathered from a human donor who was either an allogeneic HSCT recipient or a stem cell or donor lymphocyte infusion donor (not recorded which). It is not recorded whose cells these are; they may come from a transplant donor.

The gene calls are TRBV6-2 or TRBV6-3 and TRBJ2-3; 9 positions match TRBD2. With V trimmed by 6 bases and J by 6 bases, 10 bases remained unmatched. CDR3 length: 15 amino acids. From germline, CDR1 is MNHEY and CDR2 SVGEGT. CDR3 amino acids: CASSNPAGGQDTQYF. CDR3 in DNA: TGTGCCAGCAGCAACCCTGCGGGGGGGCAGGATACGCAGTATTTT.

The chain couples TRBV24-1 to TRBJ2-5; 7 bases agree with TRBD2. V shed 7 bases and J 4 bases; nucleotides not matched to a gene: 11. Germline V gene data show CDR1 as KGHDR and CDR2 as SFDVKD. CDR3 length: 15 residues. In nucleotides, the CDR3 is TGTGCCACCAGGAGAAAGAGGACTAGGGGAGAGACCCAGTACTTC. This translates into CATRRKRTRGETQYF.

The V call is TRBV20-1, the J call TRBJ1-3, with D perhaps matching TRBD1 (5 bases). The V gene's germline CDR1 is DFQATT and CDR2 SNEGSKA (reference sequence). This CDR3 region has 18 residues. V gave up 0 bases and J gave up 2 bases, with 20 bases separating them. The CDR3: CSARDLRDGNGPGNTIYF. The CDR3 DNA reads as TGCAGTGCTAGAGATTTAAGGGACGGAAACGGCCCTGGAAACACCATATATTTT.

Many counts were recorded for this clonotype. Mismatch with germline at one junction end may stem from a read error. The chain recombines TRBV7-2 with TRBJ2-1, with D perhaps matching TRBD2 (5 bases). The CDR3 runs to 17 residues. Germline CDR1 is SGHTA and CDR2 is FQGNSA. The CDR3 loop is CASSLAEGSSFYNEQFF. The CDR3 nucleotides read TGTGCCAGCAGCCTAGCCGAAGGTAGTTCGTTCTACAATGAGCAGTTCTTC. Supplemented by reference TRBV7-2 and TRBJ2-1, the full variable domain reads GAGVSQSPSNKVTEKGKDVELRCDPISGHTALYWYRQSLGQGLEFLIYFQGNSAPDKSGLPSDRFSAERTGGSVSTLTIQRTQQEDSAVYLCASSLAEGSSFYNEQFFGPGTRLTVL.

This chain joins TRBV15 and TRBJ2-5; D is unclear. This CDR3 contains 14 residues. CDR1 is LNHNV, CDR2 YYDKDF, per germline (reference sequence). V lost 0 bases to trimming and J lost 5 bases, with 10 bases between them. Here the CDR3 DNA reads TGTGCCACCAGCAGAGATGTGGGAACGGAGACCCAGTACTTC. Protein sequence: CATSRDVGTETQYF.

A few counts support this clonotype. The chain recombines TRBV7-3 with TRBJ2-1; 7 nucleotides match TRBD1. The CDR3 totals 15 residues. V shed 4 bases, J shed 0 bases, and the junction held 3 bases outside the gene matches. Per germline, CDR1 SGHTA and CDR2 FQGTGA. CDR3 sequence: CASSSGQRSYNEQFF. DNA of the CDR3: TGTGCCAGCAGCTCGGGACAGCGCTCCTACAATGAGCAGTTCTTC. Full variable domain (rest looked up from reference TRBV7-3 and TRBJ2-1): GAGVSQTPSNKVTEKGKYVELRCDPISGHTALYWYRQSLGQGPEFLIYFQGTGAADDSGLPNDRFFAVRPEGSVSTLKIQRTERGDSAVYLCASSSGQRSYNEQFFGPGTRLTVL.

This clonotype has only a few counts. This rearrangement joins TRBV12-3 or TRBV12-4 to TRBJ2-4; D uncertain. The ends were cut back, 2 bases at V and 1 base at J, with 6 bases in the middle. The CDR3 consists of 14 residues. The CDR3: CASSLLGAKNIQYF. The CDR3 DNA sequence: TGTGCCAGCAGTTTACTGGGGGCCAAAAACATTCAGTACTTC.

This clonotype was seen a few times. The chain links TRBV6-1 to TRBJ2-3, with TRBD1 matching 12 bases. CDR1 and CDR2 from the germline V gene are MNHNS and SASEGT. V was clipped by 6 bases and J by 4 bases; unmatched bases: 5. The CDR3 spans 15 residues. The CDR3 protein is CASRDRDRGPDTQYF. The DNA of the CDR3 is TGTGCCAGCAGGGACCGGGACAGGGGGCCAGATACGCAGTATTTT.

The chain joins TRBV28 to TRBJ2-5, with D unclear. The germline V gene encodes CDR1 MDHEN and CDR2 SYDVKM. The CDR3 has 13 residues. Trimming stripped 7 bases from V and 5 bases from J, with 14 bases between. The CDR3 spells CASNPGTRETQYF. As DNA, the CDR3 is TGTGCCAGCAATCCCGGAACCCGGGAGACCCAGTACTTC.

This clonotype has more than one count but fewer than ten. The CDR3 DNA reads as TGTGCCAGCAGCGGGACAGGGTACTATGGCTACACCTTC. Amino acid sequence: CASSGTGYYGYTF. The rearrangement joins TRBV11-2 to TRBJ1-2; 9 bases agree with TRBD1. This CDR3 spans 13 amino acids. CDR1 and CDR2 from the germline V gene are SGHAT and FQNNGV. The trim removed 5 bases at V and 3 bases at J, leaving 1 base unmatched. Drawing the rest from reference TRBV11-2 and TRBJ1-2, the complete variable domain is EAGVAQSPRYKIIEKRQSVAFWCNPISGHATLYWYQQILGQGPKLLIQFQNNGVVDDSQLPKDRFSAERLKGVDSTLKIQPAKLEDSAVYLCASSGTGYYGYTFGSGTRLTVV.

This clonotype was found a few times. The chain is built from TRBV12-3 or TRBV12-4 and TRBJ2-7; 7 bases line up with TRBD2. J was trimmed by 4 bases and V by 3 bases; bases with no gene match: 6. The CDR3 spans 14 residues. The CDR3 DNA sequence: TGTGCCAGCAGTTTGTTGCGGGAGCTGTACGAGCAGTACTTC. It translates to CASSLLRELYEQYF.

This clonotype has more than one count but fewer than ten. V usage is TRBV18 and J usage is TRBJ2-1; D gene ambiguous. Trimming removed 10 bases at V and 2 bases at J, with 12 bases between. Per germline, CDR1 KGHSH and CDR2 LQKENI. The CDR3 has 13 residues. CDR3 protein: CATTARAYNEQFF. Written as DNA, the CDR3 is TGTGCCACCACGGCGCGCGCCTACAATGAGCAGTTCTTC.

The chain is built from TRBV25-1 and TRBJ2-5; 7 bases agree with TRBD1. Germline V lookup: CDR1 MGHDK, CDR2 SYGVNS. V gave up 5 bases and J gave up 7 bases; unmatched junction bases: 1. The CDR3 extends over 11 amino acids. In DNA, the CDR3 is TGTGCCAGCAGTAAGGGGGCGACCCAGTACTTC. Its protein product is CASSKGATQYF.

V gene TRBV19 combines with J gene TRBJ2-1; no firm D call. V lost 6 bases to trimming and J lost 2 bases, with 17 bases between them. Per the germline V gene, CDR1 is LNHDA and CDR2 is SQIVND (reference sequence). The CDR3 has 16 amino acids. CDR3 DNA sequence: TGTGCCAGTAGCGCGCAGAACCCTCTGGCCTACAATGAGCAGTTCTTC. It translates to CASSAQNPLAYNEQFF.

This clonotype has a handful of counts. The V and J genes are TRBV6-1 and TRBJ1-4; D is uncertain. Germline CDR1 is MNHNS and CDR2 is SASEGT. V was pared by 7 bases and J by 7 bases, with 7 bases between. The CDR3 spans 11 residues. The DNA for the CDR3 is TGTGCCAGCATTCAATTTGAAAAACTGTTTTTT. Its protein is CASIQFEKLFF.

This clonotype was seen a handful of times. J is TRBJ2-7 and V is TRBV27; TRBD1 agrees at 8 bases. Germline V lookup: CDR1 MNHEY, CDR2 SMNVEV (reference sequence). The ends lost 7 bases at V and 4 bases at J; junction bases unmatched: 9. The CDR3 is 14 amino acids. CDR3 protein: CASIQTGASYEQYF. As DNA, the CDR3 is TGTGCCAGCATCCAGACAGGGGCTTCATACGAGCAGTACTTC.

The chain has TRBV9 and TRBJ2-5, with TRBD2 identical over 10 bases. Germline-derived CDR1 and CDR2 are SGDLS and YYNGEE. V lost 0 bases to trimming and J lost 2 bases; unmatched junction nucleotides: 4. This CDR3 has 16 amino acids. CDR3 amino acids: CASSVDPSGGQETQYF. CDR3 nucleotides: TGTGCCAGCAGCGTAGATCCTAGCGGGGGTCAAGAGACCCAGTACTTC.

This clonotype has a count of ten or more. The chain uses TRBV18 and TRBJ2-7, with D possibly TRBD1 on 5 matching bases. The V end was cut by 1 base, the J end by 2 bases, with 9 bases between. The CDR3 spans 14 residues. CDR1 and CDR2 from the germline V gene are KGHSH and LQKENI. The CDR3 nucleotides read TGTGCCAGCTCACCACAGGGGTCACCCTACGAGCAGTACTTC. Its protein is CASSPQGSPYEQYF.

Only one count was recorded for this clonotype. V and J are TRBV7-9 and TRBJ2-5; D not resolved. The CDR3 spans 14 residues. Germline V gives CDR1 SEHNR, CDR2 FQNEAQ (reference sequence). Trimming shortened V by 1 base and J by 5 bases, and 11 bases separated the two germline ends. The CDR3 region is CASSLGDLRETQYF. The CDR3 DNA reads TGTGCCAGCAGCTTAGGGGATCTGCGGGAGACCCAGTACTTC.

V is TRBV6-2 or TRBV6-3 and J is TRBJ2-2; 11 bases line up with TRBD2. V shed 2 bases and J 0 bases; nucleotides not matched to a gene: 5. The length of the CDR3 is 18 residues. The germline gives CDR1 MNHEY, CDR2 SVGEGT. The CDR3 sequence: CASSYPSGGFANTGELFF. The DNA of the CDR3 is TGTGCCAGCAGTTACCCTAGCGGGGGGTTCGCGAACACCGGGGAGCTGTTTTTT.

V usage is TRBV29-1 and J usage is TRBJ2-5, with 12 bases aligning to TRBD2. The germline V gene has CDR1 SQVTM and CDR2 ANQGSEA. J lost 7 bases, V lost 1 base, and 7 bases had no gene match. The CDR3 length is 15 residues. CDR3 sequence (DNA): TGCAGCGTTGAAGCTAGCGGGGGGGCCAGGGGGACCCAGTACTTC. Protein: CSVEASGGARGTQYF.

This clonotype was observed a handful of times. The V and J genes are TRBV18 and TRBJ2-5; 14 nucleotides agree with TRBD2. Germline V gives CDR1 KGHSH, CDR2 LQKENI. The V segment lost 1 base and the J segment 9 bases; nucleotides outside the gene matches: 7. The CDR3 loop spans 16 amino acids. The CDR3 protein is CASSPQSGLAGDAQYF. The DNA for the CDR3 is TGTGCCAGCTCACCACAATCGGGACTAGCGGGAGATGCCCAGTACTTC.

The genes are TRBV7-2 and TRBJ2-1; 12 nucleotides align to TRBD2. V dropped 2 bases and J dropped 8; count of bases not matched to a gene: 4. From germline, CDR1 is SGHTA and CDR2 FQGNSA. The CDR3 extends over 15 amino acids. CDR3 amino acids: CASSLLAGGVYEQFF. DNA for the CDR3: TGTGCCAGCAGCTTACTAGCGGGGGGGGTGTATGAGCAGTTCTTC.

There are a few counts of this clonotype. The CDR3 nucleotides read TGCAGAATAAACAGGGAGAGGGCAGATACGCAGTATTTT. Protein sequence: CRINRERADTQYF. The chain couples TRBV20-1 to TRBJ2-3, with D maybe TRBD1 (6 bases). The CDR3 has 13 residues. Germline V gene data show CDR1 as DFQATT and CDR2 as SNEGSKA (reference sequence).

This clonotype occurred a few times. The gene calls are TRBV20-1 and TRBJ2-5; D is unresolved. The V gene lost 4 bases and the J gene lost 2 bases, with 11 bases spanning the gap. Per the germline V gene, CDR1 is DFQATT and CDR2 is SNEGSKA (reference sequence). The CDR3 is 13 amino acids. For the CDR3, the DNA is TGCAGTGCTACTAGACCGACACAAGAGACCCAGTACTTC. Translation gives CSATRPTQETQYF.

This clonotype occurred a few times. The V call is TRBV6-5, the J call TRBJ1-3; a weak D match, TRBD1 (6 bases). The V and J ends lost 0 bases and 0 bases respectively, with 12 bases between them. CDR3 length: 17 amino acids. Germline CDR1 reads MNHEY; CDR2 reads SVGAGI. CDR3 DNA: TGTGCCAGCAGTTACTCGCCGCGACAGGACTCTGGAAACACCATATATTTT. Its protein product is CASSYSPRQDSGNTIYF.

This clonotype showed up just a few times. The chain couples TRBV9 to TRBJ2-1, with a weak D call TRBD2 (6 bases). Germline CDR1 SGDLS, CDR2 YYNGEE. The V and J ends lost 3 bases and 5 bases respectively, with 21 bases between them. The CDR3 runs to 17 residues. The CDR3 sequence is CASSAPLAASLNNEQFF. CDR3 nucleotides: TGTGCCAGCAGCGCCCCACTAGCTGCTTCCCTAAACAATGAGCAGTTCTTC.

CDR3 bases: TGCGCCAGCAGCGGGACTAGCGGCCTGAGCGATGAGCAGTTCTTC. Encoded protein: CASSGTSGLSDEQFF. This chain uses TRBV5-1 with TRBJ2-1; 11 nucleotides line up with TRBD2. The junction had 8 bases not matched to a gene; V was cut back by 4 bases and J by 8 bases. This CDR3 is built from 15 residues. Germline assignment: CDR1 SGHRS and CDR2 YFSETQ.

J is TRBJ2-7 and V is TRBV20-1, with D tentatively TRBD1 (6 bases). In germline, CDR1 is DFQATT, CDR2 SNEGSKA (reference sequence). This CDR3 comprises 13 residues. V was clipped by 3 bases and J by 3 bases, with 12 bases between them. In DNA form, the CDR3 reads TGCAGTGCTAGGCCAGGGGTGAACTACGAGCAGTACTTC. Translation gives CSARPGVNYEQYF.

A few counts support this clonotype. The rearrangement uses TRBV25-1 and TRBJ2-5; D not resolved. Trimming stripped 4 bases from V and 2 bases from J, with 14 bases between. Germline loops: CDR1 MGHDK, CDR2 SYGVNS. The CDR3 contains 15 residues. In nucleotides, the CDR3 is TGTGCCAGCAGTGGGATCAGCAACCCTCAAGAGACCCAGTACTTC. It yields the protein CASSGISNPQETQYF.